The T cell receptor beta chain under discussion was sequenced for a study of blood T cells in healthy people across ages (dated by TCRdb to 2014 to 2015). With respect to the entire study: In model experiments, template switching captured about one uniquely barcoded TCR beta cDNA molecule for every two T cells. To track age-related changes in TCR beta repertoire diversity, the study relied on deep sequencing normalized with unique cDNA molecular identifiers. The study analyzed two additional independent replicas of 1 million unique cDNA reads from the same blood draw for two donors, one aged 18 to 29 and one aged 80 or older. Donors of different ages were randomly distributed across sequencing lanes to avoid experimental bias. Four age groups were formed from the donors: young (average about 17 years), middle-aged (around 37), aged (about 62) and long-lived (roughly 81). General findings and caveats noted by the study authors: Observed TCR beta diversity per million T cells fell roughly linearly with age, and a significant reduction was already apparent by age roughly 40. Bulk unsorted PBMC profiling prevented conclusive comparison of naive and antigen-experienced compartments. Compared with the aged group, the long-lived group had more naive CD4+ T cells, fewer expanded clones and increased TCR diversity, suggesting age selection. Estimates of total diversity based on one million sequenced T cells were regarded as lower bounds and as underestimates. The percentage of naive T cells measured by flow cytometry correlated strongly with observed TCR beta diversity. The CMV infection status of donors was not known, potentially confounding age-related changes in expanded clonotypes.

Libraries were constructed by 5' RACE. The sequencer was an Illumina HiSeq 2500. A second roughly 6 to 11 cycle PCR used a sample-barcoded 5' primer and a J-beta primer mix. A unique molecular identifier was introduced onto each TCR beta cDNA molecule by a template-switch 5' adaptor carrying 12 random nucleotides. At least 2.5 million CDR3-containing paired-end reads were obtained from each sample. First-strand cDNA was synthesized from all RNA with the Mint cDNA synthesis kit, primed by a TRBC-specific oligonucleotide. Following uracil-DNA glycosylase treatment, all cDNA underwent a first 18-cycle PCR with the universal primers M1SS and BC2_uni_R. Turning to the authors' computational methods: For normalization, 1 million high-quality reads, each with a distinct molecular identifier, were randomly selected from each sample. Instead of being binned into consensus sequences, reads with shared molecular identifiers were discarded. MiTCR, run with a Q25 quality threshold and the strictest error-elimination algorithm, handled CDR3 identification, clonotype clustering and error correction. Lower-bound total TCR beta diversity was estimated with a nonparametric unseen species model using Euler transformation. Starting from the raw public reads, TCRdb applied fastp trimming at Q25, assembled clones with MiXCR and retained in-frame beta chains. Every entry covers one CDR3 protein and lists the most common genes and DNA from its rows. The V and J calls reflect TCRdb's pipeline rather than the authors' work. Across this sample there are over 600,000 distinct CDR3 sequences, with 20% to 25% seen only once. In total, the top ten clones hold roughly 3.7% of the sample.

This clonotype was recorded many times. The clone's antigen remains unknown. There are no base qualities to consult, and no much larger clone falls within one base. The germline V gene gives CDR1 as MDHEN and CDR2 as SYDVKM. The CDR3 measures 15 amino acids from cysteine to phenylalanine. Only the CDR3 portion is preserved as DNA: 45 bases, with reading frame beginning at the first base. V is trimmed back by 5 bases and J by 4 bases, and the junction contains 6 bases that no gene match accounts for. The donors were some 39 Caucasian individuals from Russia, aged 6 to 90 years, who were systemically healthy. Each donor gave about 9.2 milliliters of peripheral blood, drawn into EDTA-treated Vacutainer tubes. Ficoll-Paque density-gradient centrifugation was used to isolate PBMCs, with at least 6.5 million obtained per sample. Trizol reagent was used to extract total RNA from the PBMCs, yielding at least 6 micrograms per sample. Naive CD45RAhigh/CD27high T cell percentages were measured by flow cytometry on a PBMC aliquot from every donor.

This clonotype was obtained from a man aged 70-80 years in good health. Input material: blood. This sequence uses TRBV28 and TRBJ1-5; 9 bases in the middle match TRBD1. The bases read TGTGCCAGCAGTGTCCCGGGACAGGGAAATCAGCCCCAGCATTTT. The translation is CASSVPGQGNQPQHF.